Shown below are 6 T cell receptor beta chains from a single sample sequenced in a study of blood T cell repertoires in COVID-19. Some clones are missing from TCRdb's copy, which holds only in-frame ones; the method was immunoSEQ multiplex PCR. The sample shows roughly 60,000 clones, 84% of them seen only once. The source material was peripheral blood. These receptor sequences come from a man in his 60s with COVID-19, enrolled during active disease.

V gene TRBV6-1 combines with J gene TRBJ1-1; a weak D match, TRBD1 (6 bases). The germline V gene has CDR1 MNHNS and CDR2 SASEGT. The CDR3 is 13 residues long. The V end was cut by 1 base, the J end by 4 bases, with 7 bases between. CDR3: CASSEEGGTEAFF. Here the CDR3 DNA reads TGTGCCAGCAGTGAAGAAGGGGGCACTGAAGCTTTCTTT.

This chain links TRBV30 with TRBJ1-5; 7 positions match TRBD1. V shed 2 bases and J 4 bases; nucleotides not matched to a gene: 2. The CDR3 totals 13 residues. The germline gives CDR1 GTSNPN, CDR2 SVGIG (reference sequence). The CDR3 sequence is CAWSSGGNQPQHF. The CDR3 DNA reads TGTGCCTGGAGTTCAGGGGGGAATCAGCCCCAGCATTTT.

This chain uses TRBV24-1 with TRBJ2-5, with TRBD1 matching over 9 bases. This CDR3 is built from 17 residues. Germline CDR1 reads KGHDR; CDR2 reads SFDVKD. The trim removed 4 bases at V and 5 bases at J, leaving 13 bases unmatched. CDR3 in DNA: TGTGCCACCAGTGAAGGCCCGGGACAGGGAATTTGGGAGACCCAGTACTTC. As protein: CATSEGPGQGIWETQYF.

The J gene is TRBJ2-7, the V gene TRBV7-6; tentative D call: TRBD1 (5 bases). V lost 4 bases and J lost 5, with 12 bases in between. CDR1 SGHVS and CDR2 FNYEAQ come from the germline V gene. CDR3 length: 13 residues. DNA for the CDR3: TGTGCCAGCAGCTCCGCCCAGGGAAACGAGCAGTACTTC. Protein sequence: CASSSAQGNEQYF.

The rearrangement joins TRBV18 to TRBJ2-7; maybe TRBD1 (5 bases). The CDR3 is 13 amino acids. Germline CDR1 and CDR2: KGHSH and LQKENI. Deletions cut 3 bases from V and 2 bases from J, with 8 bases between. The CDR3 is CASSPARAYEQYF. CDR3 nucleotide sequence: TGTGCCAGCTCACCTGCCAGGGCCTACGAGCAGTACTTC.

This sequence joins TRBV18 and TRBJ1-3, with a possible D match to TRBD1 (5 bases). The length of the CDR3 is 18 residues. CDR1 is KGHSH, CDR2 LQKENI, per germline. V was shortened by 3 bases and J by 4 bases, with 22 bases between the two germline ends. For the CDR3, the DNA is TGTGCCAGCTCACCTTACTCCGCGGACATCTTAGAAGGAAACACCATATATTTT. The encoded protein is CASSPYSADILEGNTIYF. The entire variable domain, with the rest obtained from reference TRBV18 and TRBJ1-3, is as follows: NAGVMQNPRHLVRRRGQEARLRCSPMKGHSHVYWYRQLPEEGLKFMVYLQKENIIDESGMPKERFSAEFPKEGPSILRIQQVVRGDSAAYFCASSPYSADILEGNTIYFGEGSWLTVV.